The 7 T cell receptor beta chains presented below share a single source sample, sequenced in a study of blood T cell repertoires in COVID-19. Sequenced by immunoSEQ multiplex PCR; TCRdb stores in-frame clones only, minus some. This sample has 120,000 or so clones, with approximately 83% found just once. Specimen: peripheral blood. Receptors were obtained from a man older than 75 with active or convalescent COVID-19.

The V gene is TRBV28, the J gene TRBJ1-1; tentative D call: TRBD1 (6 bases). CDR3 length: 14 residues. Trimming stripped 6 bases from V and 0 bases from J, with 11 bases between. Germline V gene sequence: CDR1 MDHEN, CDR2 SYDVKM. Here the CDR3 reads CASRAHRVNTEAFF. CDR3 DNA sequence: TGTGCCAGCAGGGCACACAGGGTGAACACTGAAGCTTTCTTT.

V gene TRBV6-5 combines with J gene TRBJ1-6; 7 positions match TRBD1. Germline trimming cut 6 bases from V and 3 bases from J; bases unmatched to any gene: 2. This CDR3 contains 14 residues. Looked up from germline, CDR1 is MNHEY and CDR2 is SVGAGI. CDR3 in amino acids: CASSGDSYNSPLHF. Here the CDR3 DNA reads TGTGCCAGCAGCGGGGACAGCTATAATTCACCCCTCCACTTT.

The chain combines TRBV4-1 with TRBJ1-2, with D possibly matching TRBD1 (5 bases). The ends were cut back, 1 base at V and 3 bases at J, with 12 bases in the middle. Germline assignment: CDR1 MGHRA and CDR2 YSYEKL. The CDR3 has 15 amino acids. The CDR3 loop reads CASSQGPIGDYGYTF. Here the CDR3 DNA reads TGCGCCAGCAGCCAAGGGCCGATAGGGGACTATGGCTACACCTTC.

The chain uses TRBV4-2 and TRBJ1-4; 8 bases are a match to TRBD1. Germline V gene sequence: CDR1 LGHNA, CDR2 YNFKEQ. CDR3 length: 17 residues. With V trimmed by 0 bases and J by 7 bases, 10 bases remained unmatched. CDR3 nucleotide sequence: TGTGCCAGCAGCCAAGATAGGAGGACAGGGCCGGGTGAAAAACTGTTTTTT. Its protein is CASSQDRRTGPGEKLFF.

The chain links TRBV29-1 to TRBJ2-1; D might be TRBD1 (5 bases). Trimming removed 7 bases from V and 5 bases from J, with 15 bases in between. Germline V CDR1 and CDR2: SQVTM, ANQGSEA. The CDR3 is made up of 13 amino acids. The CDR3: CSEGHLRNNEQFF. The CDR3 DNA is TGCAGCGAAGGACACCTAAGGAACAATGAGCAGTTCTTC.

The chain carries TRBV9 and TRBJ2-7; D is perhaps TRBD2 (6 bases). Germline assignment: CDR1 SGDLS and CDR2 YYNGEE. CDR3 length equals 15 residues. The V end lost 0 bases, the J end lost 3 bases, and 13 bases lay between the germline ends. CDR3 nucleotide sequence: TGTGCCAGCAGCGTAGAATGGACGGGAGACTACGAGCAGTACTTC. The encoded protein is CASSVEWTGDYEQYF.

The chain joins TRBV12-1 to TRBJ2-7; the DNA was not compared with TRBD1, the D call given in the table. TRBV12-1 corresponds to a pseudogene. This CDR3 spans 20 amino acids. In nucleotides, the CDR3 is TGTGCCAGCAGCTTGGCCGGGGGACAGGCCCCGTTCGCTGGGGCCTACGAGCAGTACTTC. Amino acid sequence: CASSLAGGQAPFAGAYEQYF.